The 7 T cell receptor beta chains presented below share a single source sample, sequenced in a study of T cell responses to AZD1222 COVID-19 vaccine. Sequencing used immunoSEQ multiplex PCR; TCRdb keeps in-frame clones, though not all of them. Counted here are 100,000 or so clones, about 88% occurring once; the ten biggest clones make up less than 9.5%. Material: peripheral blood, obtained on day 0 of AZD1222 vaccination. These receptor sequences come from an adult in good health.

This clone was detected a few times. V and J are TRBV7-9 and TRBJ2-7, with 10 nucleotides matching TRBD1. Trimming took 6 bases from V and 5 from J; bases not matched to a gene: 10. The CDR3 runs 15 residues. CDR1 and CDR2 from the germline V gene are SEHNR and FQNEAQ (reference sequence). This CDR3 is CASSSPGQGRNEQYF. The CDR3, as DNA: TGTGCCAGCAGTTCACCGGGACAGGGGAGAAACGAGCAGTACTTC.

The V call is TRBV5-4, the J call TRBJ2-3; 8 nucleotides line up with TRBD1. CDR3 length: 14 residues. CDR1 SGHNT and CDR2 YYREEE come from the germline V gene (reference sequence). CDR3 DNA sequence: TGTGCTCAAGGGGCAGGGGGCGCCCCAGATACGCAGTATTTT. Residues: CAQGAGGAPDTQYF.

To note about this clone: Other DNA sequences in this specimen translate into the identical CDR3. The CDR3 spells CASSLTGNTIYF. The CDR3 DNA sequence: TGTGCCAGCAGCTTAACGGGAAACACCATATATTTT. The chain carries TRBV7-9 and TRBJ1-3; D gene ambiguous. Germline lookup yields CDR1 SEHNR and CDR2 FQNEAQ (reference sequence). The CDR3 is made up of 12 amino acids. Trimming removed 2 bases at V and 4 bases at J, with 3 bases between.

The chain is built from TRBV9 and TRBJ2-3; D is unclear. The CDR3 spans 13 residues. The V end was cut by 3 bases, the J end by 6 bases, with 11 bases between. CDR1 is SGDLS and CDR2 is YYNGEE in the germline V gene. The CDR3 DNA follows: TGTGCCAGCAGCGCGGACGCCGGCGATACGCAGTATTTT. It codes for CASSADAGDTQYF.

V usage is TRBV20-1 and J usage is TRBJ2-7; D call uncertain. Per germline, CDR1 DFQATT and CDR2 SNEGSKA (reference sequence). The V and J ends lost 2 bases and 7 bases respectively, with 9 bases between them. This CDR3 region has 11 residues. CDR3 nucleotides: TGCAGTGCTAGACCAATGGGGGAGCAGTACTTC. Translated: CSARPMGEQYF.

CDR3 coding DNA: TGTGCCAGCAGCTTTCCCCACCTGAACACTGAAGCTTTCTTT. This codes for CASSFPHLNTEAFF. The chain employs TRBV7-2 and TRBJ1-1; D is unresolved. Germline V gene sequence: CDR1 SGHTA, CDR2 FQGNSA. CDR3 length equals 14 residues. V was clipped by 3 bases and J by 0 bases, with 8 bases between them.

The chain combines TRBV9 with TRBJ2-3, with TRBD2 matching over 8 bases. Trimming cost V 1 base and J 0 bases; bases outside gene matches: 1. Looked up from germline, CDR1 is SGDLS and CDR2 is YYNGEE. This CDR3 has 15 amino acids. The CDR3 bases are TGTGCCAGCAGCGTAACTAGCGGTAGCACAGATACGCAGTATTTT. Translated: CASSVTSGSTDTQYF.